The 19 T cell receptor beta chains given below trace back to one sample, sequenced in a study of cytomegalovirus exposure and HLA in healthy donors. PCR amplification relied on 60 Vbeta primers (plus 13 Jbeta primers). TCRdb keeps only in-frame clones here, not all; method: immunoSEQ multiplex PCR. The repertoire consists of approximately 44,000 clones, with approximately 75% occurring once and the leading ten covering roughly 1.4%. Sequenced sample: PBMCs. These TCRs come from a man aged 30-40 years in good health and CMV-seronegative.

V and J are TRBV5-1 and TRBJ2-7, with 8 nucleotides matching TRBD1. CDR3 length: 15 amino acids. CDR1 is SGHRS, CDR2 YFSETQ, per germline. After removal of 4 bases from V and 4 bases from J, the junction contained 10 bases not matched to a gene. The CDR3 sequence is CASSAGTGWEYEQYF. The CDR3, as DNA: TGCGCCAGCAGCGCTGGGACAGGCTGGGAATACGAGCAGTACTTC.

The genes are TRBV18 and TRBJ2-5, with a possible D match to TRBD2 (6 bases). TRBJ2-7 matches the DNA end more closely, so the J call is doubtful. Germline V gene data show CDR1 as KGHSH and CDR2 as LQKENI. The CDR3 spans 15 residues. The CDR3 DNA follows: TGTGCCAGCTCGCAAAGCCGGGACTCAGCCTACGAGCAGTACTTC. Its translation is CASSQSRDSAYEQYF.

The gene calls are TRBV4-1 and TRBJ2-2, with TRBD2 identical over 15 bases. The CDR3 spans 17 residues. Germline-derived CDR1 and CDR2 are MGHRA and YSYEKL. V lost 3 bases and J lost 5; bases outside the gene matches: 4. The CDR3 sequence: CASSQGLAGGRTGELFF. The CDR3 DNA is TGCGCCAGCAGCCAGGGACTAGCGGGAGGTCGGACCGGGGAGCTGTTTTTT.

This chain connects TRBV27 to TRBJ2-1; 9 bases line up with TRBD2. Germline CDR1 is MNHEY and CDR2 is SMNVEV (reference sequence). The V gene end was trimmed by 5 bases and the J gene end by 8 bases; junction bases not matched to a gene: 13. The CDR3 runs 16 residues. The CDR3 DNA sequence: TGTGCCAGCAGTCGATCGGGGCGGGAGGGTGGGGATGAGCAGTTCTTC. It is translated as CASSRSGREGGDEQFF.

The CDR3 bases are TGTGCCAGCAGCTTAGGACCGGGAGGGCTCGAGAAGACCCAGTACTTC. It specifies CASSLGPGGLEKTQYF. This chain joins TRBV7-7 and TRBJ2-5, with TRBD2 identical over 8 bases. With V trimmed by 1 base and J by 6 bases, 10 bases remained unmatched. The CDR3 has 16 residues. Germline CDR1 reads SSHAT; CDR2 reads FNYEAQ (reference sequence).

This clone was counted a few times. The chain joins TRBV4-2 to TRBJ2-1; D unresolved. The CDR3 covers 17 residues. V was trimmed by 0 bases and J by 4 bases, leaving 16 bases between them. Per the germline V gene, CDR1 is LGHNA and CDR2 is YNFKEQ. This CDR3 reads CASSQDAGEWVYNEQFF. CDR3 nucleotide sequence: TGTGCCAGCAGCCAAGATGCAGGCGAGTGGGTTTACAATGAGCAGTTCTTC.

The V call is TRBV5-1, the J call TRBJ2-2; D ambiguous. Germline lookup yields CDR1 SGHRS and CDR2 YFSETQ. This CDR3 region has 15 residues. V was shortened by 4 bases and J by 0 bases, with 10 bases between the two germline ends. For the CDR3, the DNA is TGCGCCAGCAGCCCAACCCTAGCGAACACCGGGGAGCTGTTTTTT. Amino acids: CASSPTLANTGELFF.

The chain uses TRBV5-1 and TRBJ1-1; 7 nucleotides line up with TRBD1. Trimming cost V 1 base and J 1 base; bases outside gene matches: 13. From germline, CDR1 is SGHRS and CDR2 YFSETQ. The CDR3 is 18 residues long. The CDR3 sequence: CASSLYSRQGGPNTEAFF. The CDR3 coding sequence is TGCGCCAGCAGCTTGTACTCGAGACAGGGAGGTCCGAACACTGAAGCTTTCTTT.

As DNA, the CDR3 is TGTGCCAGCAGCTTAGCCCTTGGGGGGGATACGCAGTATTTT. It encodes CASSLALGGDTQYF. The chain carries TRBV7-6 and TRBJ2-3; maybe TRBD2 (6 bases). This CDR3 contains 14 residues. V was cut by 0 bases and J by 6 bases, with 10 bases left in between. Germline CDR1 is SGHVS and CDR2 is FNYEAQ.

CDR3 region: CAWGAGGASGSFGNEQFF. CDR3 sequence (DNA): TGTGCCTGGGGGGCAGGTGGGGCTAGCGGGAGTTTTGGCAATGAGCAGTTCTTC. This chain links TRBV30 with TRBJ2-1; 10 nucleotides line up with TRBD2. CDR1 and CDR2 (germline): GTSNPN, SVGIG (reference sequence). This CDR3 is built from 18 residues. Trimming took 5 bases from V and 6 from J; bases not matched to a gene: 19.

J is TRBJ2-7 and V is TRBV27; 13 nucleotides match TRBD2. V lost 3 bases and J lost 0; bases outside the gene matches: 5. The germline gives CDR1 MNHEY, CDR2 SMNVEV (reference sequence). CDR3 length: 17 amino acids. This CDR3 reads CASSLGLAGLSSYEQYF. As DNA, the CDR3 is TGTGCCAGCAGTTTGGGACTAGCGGGACTTAGCTCCTACGAGCAGTACTTC.

The J gene is TRBJ1-2, the V gene TRBV4-1; 8 bases agree with TRBD1. The CDR3 extends over 16 amino acids. Germline V lookup: CDR1 MGHRA, CDR2 YSYEKL. Germline trimming cut 0 bases from V and 4 bases from J; bases unmatched to any gene: 7. Written as DNA, the CDR3 is TGCGCCAGCAGCCAAGACAGGGGGCGCCTACCCTATGGCTACACCTTC. Its protein is CASSQDRGRLPYGYTF.

The chain combines TRBV5-1 with TRBJ2-2; D gene uncertain. The V gene lost 0 bases and the J gene lost 0 bases, with 3 bases spanning the gap. This CDR3 comprises 14 residues. Looked up from germline, CDR1 is SGHRS and CDR2 is YFSETQ. The CDR3 sequence: CASSLGANTGELFF. The CDR3 DNA reads as TGCGCCAGCAGCTTGGGAGCGAACACCGGGGAGCTGTTTTTT.

The chain couples TRBV29-1 to TRBJ1-2, with TRBD1 matching 9 bases. V lost 6 bases, J lost 4 bases, and 6 bases stayed unmatched. The CDR3 is 13 amino acids. CDR1 and CDR2 (germline): SQVTM, ANQGSEA. CDR3 nucleotides: TGCAGCGTAGGGACAGGGTTAGTCTATGGCTACACCTTC. Encoded protein: CSVGTGLVYGYTF. Looking up the rest from reference TRBV29-1 and TRBJ1-2 gives the full variable domain: SAVISQKPSRDICQRGTSLTIQCQVDSQVTMMFWYRQQPGQSLTLIATANQGSEATYESGFVIDKFPISRPNLTFSTLTVSNMSPEDSSIYLCSVGTGLVYGYTFGSGTRLTVV.

This CDR3 is CSAPGLAGGQFF. DNA of the CDR3: TGCAGCGCCCCGGGACTAGCGGGTGGACAGTTCTTC. This chain uses TRBV29-1 with TRBJ2-1; 12 bases line up with TRBD2. V lost 7 bases, J lost 13 bases, and 8 bases stayed unmatched. The germline gives CDR1 SQVTM, CDR2 ANQGSEA. The CDR3 has 12 amino acids.

In this sample, this clone turned up a few times. The chain employs TRBV19 and TRBJ1-2, with D maybe TRBD1 (5 bases). Germline V lookup: CDR1 LNHDA, CDR2 SQIVND (reference sequence). The CDR3 extends over 14 amino acids. Trimming cost V 7 bases and J 5 bases, with 17 bases left between them. CDR3 amino acids: CASTPTHGGYGYTF. The CDR3 DNA follows: TGTGCCAGTACCCCGACCCACGGGGGGTATGGCTACACCTTC.

J is TRBJ1-2 and V is TRBV5-6; D is perhaps TRBD1 (6 bases). Trimming stripped 2 bases from V and 6 bases from J, with 8 bases between. Germline-derived CDR1 and CDR2 are SGHDT and YYEEEE. The CDR3 covers 12 residues. Written as DNA, the CDR3 is TGTGCCAGCAGCTTTTCAGGGGATGGCTACACCTTC. It is translated as CASSFSGDGYTF.

The rearrangement uses TRBV29-1 and TRBJ2-7; TRBD2 aligns across 11 bases. The CDR3 is made up of 13 amino acids. Germline CDR1 SQVTM, CDR2 ANQGSEA. The DNA of the CDR3 is TGCACCTCGACTAGCGGGAAGTCCTACGAGCAGTACTTC. Translating gives CTSTSGKSYEQYF.

This clone was picked up a small number of times. The rearrangement links TRBV5-1 to TRBJ2-6; 7 positions match TRBD1. This CDR3 has 16 residues. Unmatched junction bases numbered 6, after V lost 6 bases and J lost 0 bases. The germline gives CDR1 SGHRS, CDR2 YFSETQ. Here the CDR3 DNA reads TGCGCCAGCACCACAGGGGCCTACTCTGGGGCCAACGTCCTGACTTTC. Its translation is CASTTGAYSGANVLTF.